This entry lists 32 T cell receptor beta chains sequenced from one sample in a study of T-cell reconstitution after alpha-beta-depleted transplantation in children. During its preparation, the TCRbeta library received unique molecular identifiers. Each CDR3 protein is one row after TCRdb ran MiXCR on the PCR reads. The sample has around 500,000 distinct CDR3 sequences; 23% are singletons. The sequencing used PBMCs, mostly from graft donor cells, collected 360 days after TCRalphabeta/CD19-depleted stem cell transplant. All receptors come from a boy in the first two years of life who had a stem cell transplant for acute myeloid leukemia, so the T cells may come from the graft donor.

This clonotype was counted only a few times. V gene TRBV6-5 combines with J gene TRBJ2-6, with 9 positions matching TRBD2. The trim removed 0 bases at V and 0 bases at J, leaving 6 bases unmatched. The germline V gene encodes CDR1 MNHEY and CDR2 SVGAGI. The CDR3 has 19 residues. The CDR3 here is CASSYSWASGTSGANVLTF. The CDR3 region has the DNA TGTGCCAGCAGTTACTCGTGGGCTAGCGGGACCTCTGGGGCCAACGTCCTGACTTTC.

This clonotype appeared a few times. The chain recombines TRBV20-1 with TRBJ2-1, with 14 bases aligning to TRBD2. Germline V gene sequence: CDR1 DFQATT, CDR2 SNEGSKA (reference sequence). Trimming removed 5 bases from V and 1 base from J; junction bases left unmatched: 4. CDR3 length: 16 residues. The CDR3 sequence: CSAGTSGGFSYNEQFF. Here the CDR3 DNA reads TGCAGTGCTGGGACTAGCGGGGGCTTTTCCTACAATGAGCAGTTCTTC.

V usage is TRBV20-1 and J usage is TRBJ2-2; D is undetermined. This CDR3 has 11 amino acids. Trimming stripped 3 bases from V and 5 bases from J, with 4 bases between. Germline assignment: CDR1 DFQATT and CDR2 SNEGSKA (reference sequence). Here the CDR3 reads CSARGTGELFF. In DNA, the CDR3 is TGCAGTGCTAGGGGTACCGGGGAGCTGTTTTTT.

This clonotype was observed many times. The chain's CDR3 is CSARDRGQRERGYGYTF. DNA for the CDR3: TGCAGTGCTAGAGATCGAGGGCAAAGGGAAAGGGGCTATGGCTACACCTTC. This chain links TRBV20-1 with TRBJ1-2, with D possibly TRBD1 on 5 matching bases. Germline-derived CDR1 and CDR2 are DFQATT and SNEGSKA (reference sequence). This CDR3 comprises 17 residues. Trimming shortened V by 0 bases and J by 4 bases, and 21 bases separated the two germline ends.

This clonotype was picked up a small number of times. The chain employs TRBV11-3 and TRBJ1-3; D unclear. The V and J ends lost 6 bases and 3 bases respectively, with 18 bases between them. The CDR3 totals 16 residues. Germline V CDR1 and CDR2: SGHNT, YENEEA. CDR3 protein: CASRRRGGHYGNTIYF. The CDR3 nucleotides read TGTGCCAGCAGGAGACGGGGAGGCCATTATGGAAACACCATATATTTT. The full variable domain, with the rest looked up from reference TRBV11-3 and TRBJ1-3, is EAGVVQSPRYKIIEKKQPVAFWCNPISGHNTLYWYLQNLGQGPELLIRYENEEAVDDSQLPKDRFSAERLKGVDSTLKIQPAELGDSAVYLCASRRRGGHYGNTIYFGEGSWLTVV.

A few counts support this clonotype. CDR3 region: CASRTGKEPQHF. The CDR3 DNA follows: TGTGCCAGCAGGACAGGGAAAGAACCCCAGCATTTT. V is TRBV28 and J is TRBJ1-5; TRBD1 matches at 7 bases. The trim removed 6 bases at V and 10 bases at J, leaving 6 bases unmatched. The germline gives CDR1 MDHEN, CDR2 SYDVKM. This CDR3 is built from 12 residues.

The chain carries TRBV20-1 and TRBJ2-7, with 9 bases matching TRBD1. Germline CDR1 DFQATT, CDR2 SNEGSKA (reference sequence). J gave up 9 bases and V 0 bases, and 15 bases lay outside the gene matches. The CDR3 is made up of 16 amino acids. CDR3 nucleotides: TGCAGTGCTAGAGATCTCGCGGGACAGGGTGGGTTAGGGCAGTACTTC. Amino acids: CSARDLAGQGGLGQYF.

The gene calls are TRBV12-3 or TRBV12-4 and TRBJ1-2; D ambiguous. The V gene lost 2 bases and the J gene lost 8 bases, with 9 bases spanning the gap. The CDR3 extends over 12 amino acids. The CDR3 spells CASSLTRRGYTF. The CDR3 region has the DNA TGTGCCAGCAGTTTAACCAGGAGGGGCTACACCTTC.

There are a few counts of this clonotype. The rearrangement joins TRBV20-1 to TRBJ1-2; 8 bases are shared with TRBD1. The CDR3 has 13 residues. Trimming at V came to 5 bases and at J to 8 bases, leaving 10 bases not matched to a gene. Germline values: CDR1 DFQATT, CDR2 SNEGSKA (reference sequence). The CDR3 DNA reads TGCAGTGCTTATTTCCGGGACAGGCAAGGCTACACCTTC. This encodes CSAYFRDRQGYTF.

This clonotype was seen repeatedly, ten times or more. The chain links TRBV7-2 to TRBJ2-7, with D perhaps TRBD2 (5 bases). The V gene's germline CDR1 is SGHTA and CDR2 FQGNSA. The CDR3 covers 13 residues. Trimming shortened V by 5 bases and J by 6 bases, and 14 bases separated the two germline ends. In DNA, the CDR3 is TGTGCCAGCAGCCCGTCCGAGCGGACCGAGCAGTACGTC. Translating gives CASSPSERTEQYV.

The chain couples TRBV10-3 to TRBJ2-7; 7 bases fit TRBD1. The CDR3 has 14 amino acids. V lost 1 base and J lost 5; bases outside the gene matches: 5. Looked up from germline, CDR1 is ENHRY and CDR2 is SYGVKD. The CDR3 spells CAISELKGAHEQYF. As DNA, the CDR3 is TGTGCCATCAGTGAGTTAAAGGGGGCCCACGAGCAGTACTTC.

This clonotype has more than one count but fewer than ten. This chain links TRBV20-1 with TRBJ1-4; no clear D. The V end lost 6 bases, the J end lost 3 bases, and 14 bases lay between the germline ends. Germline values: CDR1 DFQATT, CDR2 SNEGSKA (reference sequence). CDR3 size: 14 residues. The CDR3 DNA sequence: TGCAGTGCCACGACAAGAGCACCTAATGAAAAACTGTTTTTT. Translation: CSATTRAPNEKLFF.

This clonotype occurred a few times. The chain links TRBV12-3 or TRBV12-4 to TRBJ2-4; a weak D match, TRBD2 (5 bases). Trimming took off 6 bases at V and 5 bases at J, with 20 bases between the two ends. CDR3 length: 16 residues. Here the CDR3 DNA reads TGTGCCAGCAGCTGGCCGGTTAATTCCGGGGAAAACATTCAGTACTTC. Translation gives CASSWPVNSGENIQYF.

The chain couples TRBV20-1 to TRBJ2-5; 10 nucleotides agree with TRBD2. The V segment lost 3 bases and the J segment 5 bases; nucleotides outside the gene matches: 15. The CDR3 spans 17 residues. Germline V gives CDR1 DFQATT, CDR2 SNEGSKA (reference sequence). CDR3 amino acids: CSARSSGSGGAWETQYF. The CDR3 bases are TGCAGTGCTAGGTCTTCAGGCAGCGGGGGGGCCTGGGAGACCCAGTACTTC.

The CDR3 nucleotides read TGTGCCAGCGGGACAGGGAGGCCCTACGAGCAGTACTTC. Translating gives CASGTGRPYEQYF. The chain couples TRBV2 to TRBJ2-7; 9 nucleotides align to TRBD1. Germline V lookup: CDR1 SNHLY, CDR2 FYNNEI. This CDR3 is built from 13 residues. V gave up 8 bases and J gave up 2 bases; unmatched junction bases: 4.

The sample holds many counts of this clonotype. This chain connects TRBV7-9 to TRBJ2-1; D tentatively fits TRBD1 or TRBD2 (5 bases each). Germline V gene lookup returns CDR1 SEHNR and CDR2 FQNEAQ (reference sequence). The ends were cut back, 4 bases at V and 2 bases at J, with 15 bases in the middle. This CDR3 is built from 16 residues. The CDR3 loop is CASSSPGAQAYNEQFF. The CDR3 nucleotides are TGTGCCAGCAGCTCCCCCGGGGCACAGGCCTACAATGAGCAGTTCTTC.

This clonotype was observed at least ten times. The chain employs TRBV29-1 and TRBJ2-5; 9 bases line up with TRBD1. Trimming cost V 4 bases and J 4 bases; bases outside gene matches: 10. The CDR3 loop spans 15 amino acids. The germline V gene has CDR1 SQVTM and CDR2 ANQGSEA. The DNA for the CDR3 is TGCAGCGTTGCGCCCGACAGGGGGTTAACAGAGACCCAGTACTTC. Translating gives CSVAPDRGLTETQYF.

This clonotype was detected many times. The CDR3 DNA reads TGTGCCAGCAGCTTAGGCCGCCGGGAGAGCACAGATACGCAGTATTTT. Encoded protein: CASSLGRRESTDTQYF. The chain employs TRBV11-3 and TRBJ2-3; the D gene is possibly TRBD2 (6 bases). Trimming shortened V by 1 base and J by 0 bases, and 11 bases separated the two germline ends. The CDR3 is 16 residues long. Germline V gene lookup returns CDR1 SGHNT and CDR2 YENEEA. The entire variable domain, with the rest obtained from reference TRBV11-3 and TRBJ2-3, is as follows: EAGVVQSPRYKIIEKKQPVAFWCNPISGHNTLYWYLQNLGQGPELLIRYENEEAVDDSQLPKDRFSAERLKGVDSTLKIQPAELGDSAVYLCASSLGRRESTDTQYFGPGTRLTVL.

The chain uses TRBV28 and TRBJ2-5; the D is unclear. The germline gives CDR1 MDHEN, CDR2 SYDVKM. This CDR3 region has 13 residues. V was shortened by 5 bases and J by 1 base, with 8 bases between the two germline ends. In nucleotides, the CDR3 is TGTGCCAGCAGTAACAGCCCCCAAGAGACCCAGTACTTC. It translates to CASSNSPQETQYF.

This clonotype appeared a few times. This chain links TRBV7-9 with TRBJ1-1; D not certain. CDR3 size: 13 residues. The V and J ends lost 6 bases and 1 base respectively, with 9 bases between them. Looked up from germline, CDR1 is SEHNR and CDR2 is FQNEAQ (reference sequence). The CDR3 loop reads CASRLRANTEAFF. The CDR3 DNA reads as TGTGCCAGCAGGCTAAGGGCGAACACTGAAGCTTTCTTT.

The CDR3, as DNA: TGTGCCAGGGGGAGGTTCATCTCTGGGGCCAACGTCCTGACTTTC. It codes for CARGRFISGANVLTF. This rearrangement joins TRBV2 to TRBJ2-6; D perhaps matches TRBD2 (6 bases). The CDR3 contains 15 residues. CDR1 and CDR2 from the germline V gene are SNHLY and FYNNEI. Between the trimmed V and J ends, which lost 9 bases and 0 bases, there was a span of 12 bases.

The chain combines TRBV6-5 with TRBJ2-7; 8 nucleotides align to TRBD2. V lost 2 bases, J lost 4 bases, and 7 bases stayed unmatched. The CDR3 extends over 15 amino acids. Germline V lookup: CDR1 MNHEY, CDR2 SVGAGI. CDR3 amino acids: CASSYSGGLFYEQYF. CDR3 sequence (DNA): TGTGCCAGCAGTTACAGCGGGGGACTATTTTACGAGCAGTACTTC.

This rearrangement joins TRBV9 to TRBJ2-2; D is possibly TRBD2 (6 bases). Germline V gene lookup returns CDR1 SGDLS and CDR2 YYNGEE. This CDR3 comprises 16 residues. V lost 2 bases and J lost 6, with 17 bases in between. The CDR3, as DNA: TGTGCCAGCAGCGTCACTAGCTATAGGCTACCCGGGGAGCTGTTTTTT. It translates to CASSVTSYRLPGELFF.

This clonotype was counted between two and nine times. The CDR3 region has the DNA TGCAGTGCTATTCATACTAGCGGCAAAGAGACCCAGTACTTC. Translating it yields CSAIHTSGKETQYF. V gene TRBV20-1 combines with J gene TRBJ2-5; TRBD2 aligns across 8 bases. Germline assignment: CDR1 DFQATT and CDR2 SNEGSKA (reference sequence). J lost 3 bases, V lost 4 bases, and 7 bases had no gene match. The CDR3 totals 14 residues.

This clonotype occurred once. CDR3 sequence reads: CASNPLDLAKNIQYF. The CDR3 DNA sequence: TGTGCCAGCAACCCCCTGGACCTAGCCAAAAACATTCAGTACTTC. V usage is TRBV7-9 and J usage is TRBJ2-4, with D hard to call. This CDR3 has 15 residues. Germline assignment: CDR1 SEHNR and CDR2 FQNEAQ (reference sequence). V lost 7 bases to trimming and J lost 0 bases, with 13 bases between them. Drawing the rest from reference TRBV7-9 and TRBJ2-4, the complete variable domain is DTGVSQNPRHKITKRGQNVTFRCDPISEHNRLYWYRQTLGQGPEFLTYFQNEAQLEKSRLLSDRFSAERPKGSFSTLEIQRTEQGDSAMYLCASNPLDLAKNIQYFGAGTRLSVL.

The CDR3 loop is CSVHVGVGETQYF. The CDR3 DNA is TGCAGTGTCCACGTCGGGGTCGGGGAGACCCAGTACTTC. The V call is TRBV29-1, the J call TRBJ2-5; a possible D gene is TRBD2 (5 bases). Germline lookup yields CDR1 SQVTM and CDR2 ANQGSEA. CDR3 length: 13 residues.

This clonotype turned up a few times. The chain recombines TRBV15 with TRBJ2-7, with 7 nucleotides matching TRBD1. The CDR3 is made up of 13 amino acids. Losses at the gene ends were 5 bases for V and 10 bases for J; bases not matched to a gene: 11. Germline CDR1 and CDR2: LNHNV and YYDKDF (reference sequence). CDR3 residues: CATSDRAGGFQYV. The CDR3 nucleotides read TGTGCCACCAGCGATAGGGCAGGGGGTTTCCAGTACGTC.

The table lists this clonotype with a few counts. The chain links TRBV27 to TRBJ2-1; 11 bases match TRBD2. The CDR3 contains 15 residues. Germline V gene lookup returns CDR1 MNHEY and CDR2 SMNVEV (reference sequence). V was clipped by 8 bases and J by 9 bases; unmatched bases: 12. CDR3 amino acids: CASGLLAGEFGEQFF. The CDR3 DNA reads TGTGCCAGCGGATTACTAGCGGGGGAATTTGGTGAGCAGTTCTTC.

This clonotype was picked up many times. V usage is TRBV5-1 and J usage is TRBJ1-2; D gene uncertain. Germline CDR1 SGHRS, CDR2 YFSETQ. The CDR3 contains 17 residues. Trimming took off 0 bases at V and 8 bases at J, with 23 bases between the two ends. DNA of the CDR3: TGCGCCAGCAGCTTGGTGTCAGGTTTGGGAACCGACGGCGGCTACACCTTC. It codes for CASSLVSGLGTDGGYTF.

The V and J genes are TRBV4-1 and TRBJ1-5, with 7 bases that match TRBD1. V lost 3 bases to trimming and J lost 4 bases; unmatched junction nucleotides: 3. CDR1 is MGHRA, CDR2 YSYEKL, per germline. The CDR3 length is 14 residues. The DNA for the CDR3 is TGCGCCAGCAGCCACGACAGGGCGAATCAGCCCCAGCATTTT. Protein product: CASSHDRANQPQHF.

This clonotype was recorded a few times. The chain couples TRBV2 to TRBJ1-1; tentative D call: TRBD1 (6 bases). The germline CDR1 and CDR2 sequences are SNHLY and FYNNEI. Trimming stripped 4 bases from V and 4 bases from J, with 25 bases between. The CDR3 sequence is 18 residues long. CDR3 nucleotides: TGTGCCAGCAGTGGGGGACAACCCAATCGTGTGGCTGGCACTGAAGCTTTCTTT. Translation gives CASSGGQPNRVAGTEAFF.

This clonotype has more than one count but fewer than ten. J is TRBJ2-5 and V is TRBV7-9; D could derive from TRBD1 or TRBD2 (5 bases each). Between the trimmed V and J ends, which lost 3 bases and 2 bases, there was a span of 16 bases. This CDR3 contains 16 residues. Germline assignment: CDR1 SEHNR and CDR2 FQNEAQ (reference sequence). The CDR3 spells CASSLFLGAGQETQYF. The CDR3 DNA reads TGTGCCAGCAGCTTGTTCCTCGGGGCCGGGCAAGAGACCCAGTACTTC.